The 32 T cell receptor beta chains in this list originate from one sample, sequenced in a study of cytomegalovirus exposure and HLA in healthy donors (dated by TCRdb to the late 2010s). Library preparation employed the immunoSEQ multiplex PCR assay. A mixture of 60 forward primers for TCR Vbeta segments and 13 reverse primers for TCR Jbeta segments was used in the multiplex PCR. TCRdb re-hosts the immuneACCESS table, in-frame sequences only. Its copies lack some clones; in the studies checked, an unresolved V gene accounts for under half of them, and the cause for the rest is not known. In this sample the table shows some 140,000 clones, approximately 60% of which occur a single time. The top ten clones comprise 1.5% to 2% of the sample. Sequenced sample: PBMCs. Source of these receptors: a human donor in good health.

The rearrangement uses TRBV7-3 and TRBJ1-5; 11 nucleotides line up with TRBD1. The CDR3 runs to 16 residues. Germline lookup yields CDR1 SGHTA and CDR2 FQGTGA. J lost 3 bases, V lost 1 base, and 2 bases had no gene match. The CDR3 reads CASSLRDRGSNQPQHF. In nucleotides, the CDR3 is TGTGCCAGCAGCTTAAGGGACAGGGGGTCCAATCAGCCCCAGCATTTT.

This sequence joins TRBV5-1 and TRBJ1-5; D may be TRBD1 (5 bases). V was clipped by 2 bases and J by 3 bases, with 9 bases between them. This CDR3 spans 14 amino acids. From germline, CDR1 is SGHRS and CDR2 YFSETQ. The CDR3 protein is CASSFDSANQPQHF. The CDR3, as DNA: TGCGCCAGCAGCTTCGACAGTGCCAATCAGCCCCAGCATTTT. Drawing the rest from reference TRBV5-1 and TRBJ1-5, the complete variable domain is KAGVTQTPRYLIKTRGQQVTLSCSPISGHRSVSWYQQTPGQGLQFLFEYFSETQRNKGNFPGRFSGRQFSNSRSEMNVSTLELGDSALYLCASSFDSANQPQHFGDGTRLSIL.

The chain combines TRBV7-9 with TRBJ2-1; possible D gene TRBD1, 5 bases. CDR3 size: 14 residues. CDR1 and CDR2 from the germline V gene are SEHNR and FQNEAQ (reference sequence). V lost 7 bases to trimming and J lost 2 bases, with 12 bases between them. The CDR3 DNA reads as TGTGCCAGCACCGGACATCCCACCTACAATGAGCAGTTCTTC. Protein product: CASTGHPTYNEQFF.

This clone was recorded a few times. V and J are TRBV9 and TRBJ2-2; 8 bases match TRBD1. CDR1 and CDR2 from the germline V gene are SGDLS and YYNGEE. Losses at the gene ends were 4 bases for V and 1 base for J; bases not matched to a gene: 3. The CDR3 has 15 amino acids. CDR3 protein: CASSPGTGNTGELFF. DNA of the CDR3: TGTGCCAGCAGCCCCGGGACAGGGAACACCGGGGAGCTGTTTTTT.

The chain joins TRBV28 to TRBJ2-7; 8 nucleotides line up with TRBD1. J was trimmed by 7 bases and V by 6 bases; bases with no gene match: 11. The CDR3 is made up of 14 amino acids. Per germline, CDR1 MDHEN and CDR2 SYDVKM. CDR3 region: CASSRKTGVEEQYF. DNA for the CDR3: TGTGCCAGCAGCCGGAAGACAGGGGTCGAGGAGCAGTACTTC. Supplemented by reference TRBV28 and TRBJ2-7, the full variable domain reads DVKVTQSSRYLVKRTGEKVFLECVQDMDHENMFWYRQDPGLGLRLIYFSYDVKMKEKGDIPEGYSVSREKKERFSLILESASTNQTSMYLCASSRKTGVEEQYFGPGTRLTVT.

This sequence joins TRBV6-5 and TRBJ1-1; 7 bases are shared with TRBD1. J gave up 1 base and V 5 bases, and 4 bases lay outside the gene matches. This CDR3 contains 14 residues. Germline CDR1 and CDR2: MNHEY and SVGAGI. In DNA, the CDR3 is TGTGCCAGCAGTCTAACAGGGGAGAACACTGAAGCTTTCTTT. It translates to CASSLTGENTEAFF.

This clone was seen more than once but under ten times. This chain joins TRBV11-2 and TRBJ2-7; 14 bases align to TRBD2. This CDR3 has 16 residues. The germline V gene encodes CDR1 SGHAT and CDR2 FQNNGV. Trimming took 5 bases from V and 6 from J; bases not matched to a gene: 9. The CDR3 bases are TGTGCCAGCAGCCCCTCTGGGACTAGCGGGAGAGGCGAGCAGTACTTC. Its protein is CASSPSGTSGRGEQYF.

The CDR3, as DNA: TGTGCCAGCAGTGAAGCCCTAGCGGGATCCATCCACAGTGAGCAGTTCTTC. Amino acid sequence: CASSEALAGSIHSEQFF. The rearrangement joins TRBV2 to TRBJ2-1, with 9 bases lining up with TRBD2. Germline V lookup: CDR1 SNHLY, CDR2 FYNNEI. Losses at the gene ends were 0 bases for V and 9 bases for J; bases not matched to a gene: 12. The CDR3 contains 17 residues.

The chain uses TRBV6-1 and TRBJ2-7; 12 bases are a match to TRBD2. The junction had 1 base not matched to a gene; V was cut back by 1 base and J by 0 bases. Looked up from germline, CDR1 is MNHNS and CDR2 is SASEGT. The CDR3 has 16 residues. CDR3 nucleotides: TGTGCCAGCAGTGAAGTGACTAGCGGGAGCTCCTACGAGCAGTACTTC. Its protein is CASSEVTSGSSYEQYF.

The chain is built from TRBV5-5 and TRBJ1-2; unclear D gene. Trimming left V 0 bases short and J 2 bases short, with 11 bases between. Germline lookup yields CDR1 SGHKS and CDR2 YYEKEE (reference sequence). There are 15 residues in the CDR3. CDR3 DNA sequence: TGTGCCAGCAGCTTGGTAGGCCCGGGAAACTATGGCTACACCTTC. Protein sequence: CASSLVGPGNYGYTF.

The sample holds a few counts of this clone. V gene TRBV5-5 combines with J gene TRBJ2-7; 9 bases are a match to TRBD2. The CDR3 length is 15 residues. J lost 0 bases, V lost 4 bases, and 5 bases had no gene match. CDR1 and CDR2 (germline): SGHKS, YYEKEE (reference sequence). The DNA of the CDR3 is TGTGCCAGCAGCCCGAGACTAGCGGTCTCCTACGAGCAGTACTTC. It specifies CASSPRLAVSYEQYF.

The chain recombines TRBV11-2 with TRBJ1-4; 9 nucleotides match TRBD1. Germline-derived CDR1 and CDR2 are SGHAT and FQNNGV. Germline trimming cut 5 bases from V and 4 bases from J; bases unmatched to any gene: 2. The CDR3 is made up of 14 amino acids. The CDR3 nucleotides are TGTGCCAGCAGCCCGGGACAGGGTAATGAAAAACTGTTTTTT. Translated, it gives CASSPGQGNEKLFF.

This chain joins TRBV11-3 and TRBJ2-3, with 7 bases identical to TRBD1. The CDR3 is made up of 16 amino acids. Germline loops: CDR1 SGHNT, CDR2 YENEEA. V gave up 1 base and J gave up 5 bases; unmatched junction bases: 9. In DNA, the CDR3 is TGTGCCAGCAGCTTAGGGACAGGCCCCAAGGGAGATACGCAGTATTTT. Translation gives CASSLGTGPKGDTQYF.

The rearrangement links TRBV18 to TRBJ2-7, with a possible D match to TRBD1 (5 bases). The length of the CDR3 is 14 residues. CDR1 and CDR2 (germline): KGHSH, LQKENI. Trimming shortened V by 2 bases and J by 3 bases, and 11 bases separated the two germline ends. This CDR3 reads CASSPSPGNYEQYF. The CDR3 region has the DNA TGTGCCAGCTCACCATCCCCAGGGAACTACGAGCAGTACTTC.

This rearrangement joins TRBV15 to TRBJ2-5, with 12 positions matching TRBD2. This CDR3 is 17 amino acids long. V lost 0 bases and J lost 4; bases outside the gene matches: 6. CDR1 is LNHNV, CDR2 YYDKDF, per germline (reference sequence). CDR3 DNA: TGTGCCACCAGCAGAGATGGGCTAGCGGGAGGGAGAGAGACCCAGTACTTC. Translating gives CATSRDGLAGGRETQYF.

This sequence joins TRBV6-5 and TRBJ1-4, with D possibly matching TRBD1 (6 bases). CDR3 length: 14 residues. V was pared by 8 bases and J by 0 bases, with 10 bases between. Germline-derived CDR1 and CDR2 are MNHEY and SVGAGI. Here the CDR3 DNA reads TGTGCCAGCGGGGACATAACAACTAATGAAAAACTGTTTTTT. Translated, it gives CASGDITTNEKLFF.

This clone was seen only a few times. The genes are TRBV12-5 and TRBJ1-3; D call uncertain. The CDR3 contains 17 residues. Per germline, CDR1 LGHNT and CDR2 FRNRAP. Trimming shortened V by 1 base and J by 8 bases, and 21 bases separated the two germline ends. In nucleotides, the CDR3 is TGTGCTAGTGGTTTGGGCCTTTCGGTGACTAGTGTAGACACCATATATTTT. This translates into CASGLGLSVTSVDTIYF.

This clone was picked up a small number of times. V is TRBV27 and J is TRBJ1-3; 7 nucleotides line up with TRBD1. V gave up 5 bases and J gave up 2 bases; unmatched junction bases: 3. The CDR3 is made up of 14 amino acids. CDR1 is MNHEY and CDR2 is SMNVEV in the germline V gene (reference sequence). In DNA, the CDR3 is TGTGCCAGCAGTGGACAGGCAACTGGAAACACCATATATTTT. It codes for CASSGQATGNTIYF.

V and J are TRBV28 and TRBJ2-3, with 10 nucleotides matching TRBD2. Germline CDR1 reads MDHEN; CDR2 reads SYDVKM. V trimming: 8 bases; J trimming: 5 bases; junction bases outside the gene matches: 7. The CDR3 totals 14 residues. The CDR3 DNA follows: TGTGCCAGCGAAACTAGCGGGATTCGAGATACGCAGTATTTT. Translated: CASETSGIRDTQYF.

CDR3 sequence (DNA): TGTGCCAGCAGAATCCTAGCGGGAGATAATGAGCAGTTCTTC. Protein product: CASRILAGDNEQFF. The chain carries TRBV6-5 and TRBJ2-1; TRBD2 matches at 10 bases. J lost 7 bases, V lost 6 bases, and 6 bases had no gene match. The CDR3 extends over 14 amino acids. Germline V gene data show CDR1 as MNHEY and CDR2 as SVGAGI.

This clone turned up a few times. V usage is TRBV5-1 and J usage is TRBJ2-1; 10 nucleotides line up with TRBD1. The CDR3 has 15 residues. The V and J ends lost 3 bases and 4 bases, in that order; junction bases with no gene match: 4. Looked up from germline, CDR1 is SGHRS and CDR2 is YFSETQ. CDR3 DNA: TGCGCCAGCAGCTGGGGGACAGGGGCTTACAATGAGCAGTTCTTC. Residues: CASSWGTGAYNEQFF.

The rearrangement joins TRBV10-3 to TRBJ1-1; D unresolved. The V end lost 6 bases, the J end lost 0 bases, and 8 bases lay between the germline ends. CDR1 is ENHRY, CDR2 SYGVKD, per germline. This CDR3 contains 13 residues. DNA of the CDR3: TGTGCCATCAGGGAGACTCTGAACACTGAAGCTTTCTTT. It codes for CAIRETLNTEAFF.

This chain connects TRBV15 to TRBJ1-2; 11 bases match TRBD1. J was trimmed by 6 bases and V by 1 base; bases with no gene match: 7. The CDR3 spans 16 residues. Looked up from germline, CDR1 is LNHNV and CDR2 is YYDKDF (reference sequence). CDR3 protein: CATSRVGQGARHGYTF. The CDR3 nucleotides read TGTGCCACCAGCAGAGTCGGACAGGGGGCAAGGCATGGCTACACCTTC.

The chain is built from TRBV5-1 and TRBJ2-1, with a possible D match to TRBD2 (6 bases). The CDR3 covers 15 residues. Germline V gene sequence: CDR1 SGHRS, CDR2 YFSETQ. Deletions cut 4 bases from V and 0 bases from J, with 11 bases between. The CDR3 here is CASSQRGSSYNEQFF. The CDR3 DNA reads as TGCGCCAGCAGCCAACGGGGGAGCTCCTACAATGAGCAGTTCTTC.

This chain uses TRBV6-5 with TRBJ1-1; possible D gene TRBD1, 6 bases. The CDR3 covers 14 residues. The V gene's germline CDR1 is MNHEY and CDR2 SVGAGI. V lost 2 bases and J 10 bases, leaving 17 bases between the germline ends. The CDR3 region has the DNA TGTGCCAGCAGTTACCAAAAACCGGACAGAAGAGCTTTCTTT. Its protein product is CASSYQKPDRRAFF.

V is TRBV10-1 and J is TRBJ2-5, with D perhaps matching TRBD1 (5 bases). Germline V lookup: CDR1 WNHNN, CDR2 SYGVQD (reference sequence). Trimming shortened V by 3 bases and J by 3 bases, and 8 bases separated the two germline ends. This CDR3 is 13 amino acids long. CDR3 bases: TGCGCCAGCAGTGATAAGGGGAAAGAGACCCAGTACTTC. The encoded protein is CASSDKGKETQYF.

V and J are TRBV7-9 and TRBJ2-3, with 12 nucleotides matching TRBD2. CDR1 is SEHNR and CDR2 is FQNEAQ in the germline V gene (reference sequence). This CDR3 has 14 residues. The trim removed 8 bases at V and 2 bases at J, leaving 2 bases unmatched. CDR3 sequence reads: CASRTSGNTDTQYF. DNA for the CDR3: TGTGCCAGCCGGACTAGCGGGAACACAGATACGCAGTATTTT.

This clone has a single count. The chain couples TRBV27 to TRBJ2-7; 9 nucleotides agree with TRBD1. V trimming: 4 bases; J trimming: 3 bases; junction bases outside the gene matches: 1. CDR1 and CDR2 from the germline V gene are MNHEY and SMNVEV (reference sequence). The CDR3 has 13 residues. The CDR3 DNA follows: TGTGCCAGCAGTTGGGGACAGGGCTACGAGCAGTACTTC. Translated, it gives CASSWGQGYEQYF.

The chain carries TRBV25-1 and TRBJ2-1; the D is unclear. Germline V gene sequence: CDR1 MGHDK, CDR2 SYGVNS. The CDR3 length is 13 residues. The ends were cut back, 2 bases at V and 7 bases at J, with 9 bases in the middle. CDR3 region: CASSEAARNEQFF. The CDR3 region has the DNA TGTGCCAGCAGTGAAGCGGCTAGGAATGAGCAGTTCTTC. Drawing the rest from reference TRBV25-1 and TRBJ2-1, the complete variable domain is EADIYQTPRYLVIGTGKKITLECSQTMGHDKMYWYQQDPGMELHLIHYSYGVNSTEKGDLSSESTVSRIRTEHFPLTLESARPSHTSQYLCASSEAARNEQFFGPGTRLTVL.

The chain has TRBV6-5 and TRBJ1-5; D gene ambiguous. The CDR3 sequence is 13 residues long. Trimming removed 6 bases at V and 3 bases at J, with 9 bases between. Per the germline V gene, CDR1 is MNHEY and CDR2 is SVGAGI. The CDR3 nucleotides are TGTGCCAGCAGGCGGGCTATCAATCAGCCCCAGCATTTT. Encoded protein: CASRRAINQPQHF.

CDR3 coding DNA: TGTGCCAGCAGCTCAGGGGACACAGATACGCAGTATTTT. Its protein is CASSSGDTDTQYF. The chain uses TRBV6-5 and TRBJ2-3; possible D gene TRBD1, 6 bases. The germline V gene encodes CDR1 MNHEY and CDR2 SVGAGI. CDR3 length: 13 residues. V was cut by 6 bases and J by 2 bases, with 9 bases left in between.

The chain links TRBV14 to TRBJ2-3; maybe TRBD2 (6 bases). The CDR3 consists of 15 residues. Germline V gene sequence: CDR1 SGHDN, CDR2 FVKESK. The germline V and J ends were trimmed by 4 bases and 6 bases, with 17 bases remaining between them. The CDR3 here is CASSPGGAAGDTQYF. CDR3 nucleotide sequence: TGTGCCAGCAGCCCAGGAGGGGCCGCGGGGGATACGCAGTATTTT.